A single sample is the source of the 21 T cell receptor beta chains below, sequenced in a study of T cell responses to AZD1222 COVID-19 vaccine. Data came from immunoSEQ multiplex PCR; TCRdb stores just in-frame clones and leaves some out. The data show 110,000 to 150,000 clones, about 93% seen once. The specimen comprised peripheral blood, sampled on day 0 of AZD1222 vaccination. These receptors were obtained from an adult in good health.

The rearrangement joins TRBV6-5 to TRBJ2-6, with unresolved D. The V and J ends lost 4 bases and 0 bases respectively, with 4 bases between them. The V gene's germline CDR1 is MNHEY and CDR2 SVGAGI. The CDR3 is 14 residues long. Written as DNA, the CDR3 is TGTGCCAGCAGTTGGTACTCTGGGGCCAACGTCCTGACTTTC. Its protein product is CASSWYSGANVLTF.

The chain combines TRBV3-1 (or the pseudogene TRBV3-2) with TRBJ1-5; D possibly corresponds to TRBD1 (6 bases). CDR1 and CDR2 from the germline V gene are LGHDT and YNNKEL (reference sequence). Trimming took 0 bases from V and 5 from J, leaving 8 bases between them. The CDR3 totals 14 residues. As DNA, the CDR3 is TGTGCCAGCAGCCAAGAGGCAGGGGATCAGCCCCAGCATTTT. This gives the protein CASSQEAGDQPQHF.

The chain employs TRBV2 and TRBJ1-3; 11 bases agree with TRBD1. Germline values: CDR1 SNHLY, CDR2 FYNNEI. The CDR3 is 17 amino acids. The ends lost 2 bases at V and 4 bases at J; junction bases unmatched: 7. CDR3 nucleotide sequence: TGTGCCAGCAGTGAATACCCCGGGACAGGGGGAGGAAACACCATATATTTT. Its protein product is CASSEYPGTGGGNTIYF.

This clone was seen once. J is TRBJ2-2 and V is TRBV5-1; 7 bases fit TRBD1. This CDR3 has 20 residues. In germline, CDR1 is SGHRS, CDR2 YFSETQ. J gave up 0 bases and V 6 bases, and 20 bases lay outside the gene matches. CDR3 DNA: TGCGCCAGCAAGAACCGTCCCATCGGACAGGACCGCGCGAACACCGGGGAGCTGTTTTTT. It codes for CASKNRPIGQDRANTGELFF.

The chain recombines TRBV20-1 with TRBJ2-7; no reliable D call. CDR1 DFQATT and CDR2 SNEGSKA come from the germline V gene (reference sequence). V lost 3 bases and J 2 bases, leaving 14 bases between the germline ends. There are 14 residues in the CDR3. DNA for the CDR3: TGCAGTGCTAGTGGACGCGCGTCCCCCTACGAGCAGTACTTC. It translates to CSASGRASPYEQYF.

The V call is TRBV7-2, the J call TRBJ1-2; D is possibly TRBD1 (6 bases). Germline CDR1 reads SGHTA; CDR2 reads FQGNSA. Between the trimmed V and J ends, which lost 1 base and 8 bases, there was a span of 20 bases. The CDR3 totals 16 residues. CDR3 protein: CASSLGGALNLGGYTF. The CDR3 nucleotides read TGTGCCAGCAGCTTAGGGGGGGCGCTTAATCTGGGAGGCTACACCTTC.

This chain connects TRBV7-8 to TRBJ2-7; 12 nucleotides align to TRBD2. CDR3 length: 15 residues. Germline V gives CDR1 SGHVS, CDR2 FQNEAQ. J lost 1 base, V lost 5 bases, and 3 bases had no gene match. The CDR3 loop reads CASSPGTSGSYEQYF. The CDR3 DNA reads as TGTGCCAGCAGCCCCGGGACTAGCGGGTCCTACGAGCAGTACTTC. Using reference TRBV7-8 and TRBJ2-7 for the parts outside the CDR3, the full variable domain is GAGVSQSPRYKVAKRGQDVALRCDPISGHVSLFWYQQALGQGPEFLTYFQNEAQLDKSGLPSDRFFAERPEGSVSTLKIQRTQQEDSAVYLCASSPGTSGSYEQYFGPGTRLTVT.

The genes are TRBV5-5 and TRBJ2-7, with 7 bases matching TRBD2. Germline CDR1 SGHKS, CDR2 YYEKEE (reference sequence). The CDR3 contains 15 residues. With V trimmed by 4 bases and J by 2 bases, 9 bases remained unmatched. CDR3 DNA sequence: TGTGCCAGCAGCCCGGGGGGAACACAAACCTACGAGCAGTACTTC. It yields the protein CASSPGGTQTYEQYF.

V and J are TRBV25-1 and TRBJ2-7; D remains ambiguous. From germline, CDR1 is MGHDK and CDR2 SYGVNS. The CDR3 has 14 amino acids. V dropped 6 bases and J dropped 0 bases, with 12 bases sitting between them. In DNA, the CDR3 is TGTGCCAGCAGCTCATCGACGGACTCCTACGAGCAGTACTTC. Protein product: CASSSSTDSYEQYF.

This chain joins TRBV6-1 and TRBJ1-1; unclear D gene. The germline V gene has CDR1 MNHNS and CDR2 SASEGT. Trimming pared 1 base from V and 2 bases from J, leaving 8 bases between. This CDR3 is 14 amino acids long. The CDR3 sequence: CASSEDRPNTEAFF. CDR3 in DNA: TGTGCCAGCAGTGAAGATCGGCCTAACACTGAAGCTTTCTTT.

The chain has TRBV6-1 and TRBJ1-1; no clear D. Germline V gene data show CDR1 as MNHNS and CDR2 as SASEGT. V was shortened by 3 bases and J by 0 bases, with 11 bases between the two germline ends. The CDR3 has 15 residues. CDR3 nucleotide sequence: TGTGCCAGCAGTGAGGAGGGAAGGATGAACACTGAAGCTTTCTTT. Its protein product is CASSEEGRMNTEAFF.

This chain joins TRBV7-9 and TRBJ1-2; D is unclear. With 4 bases removed from V and 8 bases from J, the gap between germline ends came to 11 bases. In germline, CDR1 is SEHNR, CDR2 FQNEAQ (reference sequence). The CDR3 spans 12 residues. As DNA, the CDR3 is TGTGCCAGCAGCTCGACCCCCTACGGCTACACCTTC. Its translation: CASSSTPYGYTF. The full variable domain, in which reference TRBV7-9 and TRBJ1-2 provide the parts outside the CDR3, is DTGVSQNPRHKITKRGQNVTFRCDPISEHNRLYWYRQTLGQGPEFLTYFQNEAQLEKSRLLSDRFSAERPKGSFSTLEIQRTEQGDSAMYLCASSSTPYGYTFGSGTRLTVV.

J is TRBJ2-2 and V is TRBV24-1; no reliable D call. V shed 5 bases and J shed 0 bases, with 3 bases lying between them. Per the germline V gene, CDR1 is KGHDR and CDR2 is SFDVKD. There are 13 residues in the CDR3. CDR3: CATSAPNTGELFF. CDR3 bases: TGTGCCACCAGTGCCCCGAACACCGGGGAGCTGTTTTTT.

This chain joins TRBV29-1 and TRBJ2-1; maybe TRBD2 (6 bases). The V end lost 3 bases, the J end lost 8 bases, and 8 bases lay between the germline ends. The CDR3 is made up of 11 amino acids. Germline V gene lookup returns CDR1 SQVTM and CDR2 ANQGSEA. The CDR3 nucleotides read TGCAGCGTTGATAGACTAGATGAGCAGTTCTTC. This gives the protein CSVDRLDEQFF.

The chain combines TRBV5-6 with TRBJ2-5, with D perhaps TRBD1 (6 bases). V lost 0 bases, J lost 2 bases, and 20 bases lay in between. The V gene's germline CDR1 is SGHDT and CDR2 YYEEEE. CDR3 length: 18 amino acids. The DNA for the CDR3 is TGTGCCAGCAGCTTGGCCTTACAGGGAGCCTTGGGACAAGAGACCCAGTACTTC. Encoded protein: CASSLALQGALGQETQYF.

In its sample, this clone was seen once. This chain joins TRBV24-1 and TRBJ2-7; 10 nucleotides agree with TRBD2. CDR1 is KGHDR and CDR2 is SFDVKD in the germline V gene. V trimming: 8 bases; J trimming: 0 bases; junction bases outside the gene matches: 12. The CDR3 contains 17 residues. The CDR3 sequence: CATNGASGGHYSYEQYF. CDR3 DNA: TGTGCCACCAACGGCGCTAGCGGGGGCCACTACTCCTACGAGCAGTACTTC.

This rearrangement joins TRBV11-3 to TRBJ2-7; the D gene is possibly TRBD1 (5 bases). From germline, CDR1 is SGHNT and CDR2 YENEEA. With 1 base removed from V and 0 bases from J, the gap between germline ends came to 10 bases. The CDR3 totals 15 residues. The CDR3 loop is CASSLGGVRSYEQYF. The CDR3 nucleotides are TGTGCCAGCAGCTTAGGGGGCGTCCGCTCCTACGAGCAGTACTTC. The whole variable domain, remainder taken from reference TRBV11-3 and TRBJ2-7, is EAGVVQSPRYKIIEKKQPVAFWCNPISGHNTLYWYLQNLGQGPELLIRYENEEAVDDSQLPKDRFSAERLKGVDSTLKIQPAELGDSAVYLCASSLGGVRSYEQYFGPGTRLTVT.

The rearrangement uses TRBV6-2 or TRBV6-3 and TRBJ1-5, with unresolved D. Germline values: CDR1 MNHEY, CDR2 SVGEGT. There are 13 residues in the CDR3. Trimming shortened V by 6 bases and J by 7 bases, and 13 bases separated the two germline ends. The DNA of the CDR3 is TGTGCCAGCAGCCACGGGTTCTCGCAGCCCCAGCATTTT. It yields the protein CASSHGFSQPQHF.

The chain employs TRBV7-9 and TRBJ2-7, with D possibly TRBD1 on 5 matching bases. This CDR3 is built from 13 residues. V lost 4 bases and J lost 0, with 7 bases in between. CDR1 is SEHNR, CDR2 FQNEAQ, per germline (reference sequence). CDR3 DNA: TGTGCCAGCAGCTCACAGGTCTCCTACGAGCAGTACTTC. Its protein product is CASSSQVSYEQYF.

The V and J genes are TRBV11-2 and TRBJ1-4; D remains ambiguous. Trimming left V 3 bases short and J 2 bases short, with 10 bases between. Germline loops: CDR1 SGHAT, CDR2 FQNNGV. The CDR3 contains 15 residues. As DNA, the CDR3 is TGTGCCAGCAGCTTTGGACTTACCACTAATGAAAAACTGTTTTTT. It codes for CASSFGLTTNEKLFF. Complete variable domain (other parts from reference TRBV11-2 and TRBJ1-4): EAGVAQSPRYKIIEKRQSVAFWCNPISGHATLYWYQQILGQGPKLLIQFQNNGVVDDSQLPKDRFSAERLKGVDSTLKIQPAKLEDSAVYLCASSFGLTTNEKLFFGSGTQLSVL.

The rearrangement joins TRBV28 to TRBJ1-5, with D hard to call. Germline CDR1 reads MDHEN; CDR2 reads SYDVKM. This CDR3 spans 13 amino acids. V was shortened by 4 bases and J by 6 bases, with 10 bases between the two germline ends. CDR3 in DNA: TGTGCCAGCAGTTACAACGAGGCTCAGCCCCAGCATTTT. Amino acid sequence: CASSYNEAQPQHF.